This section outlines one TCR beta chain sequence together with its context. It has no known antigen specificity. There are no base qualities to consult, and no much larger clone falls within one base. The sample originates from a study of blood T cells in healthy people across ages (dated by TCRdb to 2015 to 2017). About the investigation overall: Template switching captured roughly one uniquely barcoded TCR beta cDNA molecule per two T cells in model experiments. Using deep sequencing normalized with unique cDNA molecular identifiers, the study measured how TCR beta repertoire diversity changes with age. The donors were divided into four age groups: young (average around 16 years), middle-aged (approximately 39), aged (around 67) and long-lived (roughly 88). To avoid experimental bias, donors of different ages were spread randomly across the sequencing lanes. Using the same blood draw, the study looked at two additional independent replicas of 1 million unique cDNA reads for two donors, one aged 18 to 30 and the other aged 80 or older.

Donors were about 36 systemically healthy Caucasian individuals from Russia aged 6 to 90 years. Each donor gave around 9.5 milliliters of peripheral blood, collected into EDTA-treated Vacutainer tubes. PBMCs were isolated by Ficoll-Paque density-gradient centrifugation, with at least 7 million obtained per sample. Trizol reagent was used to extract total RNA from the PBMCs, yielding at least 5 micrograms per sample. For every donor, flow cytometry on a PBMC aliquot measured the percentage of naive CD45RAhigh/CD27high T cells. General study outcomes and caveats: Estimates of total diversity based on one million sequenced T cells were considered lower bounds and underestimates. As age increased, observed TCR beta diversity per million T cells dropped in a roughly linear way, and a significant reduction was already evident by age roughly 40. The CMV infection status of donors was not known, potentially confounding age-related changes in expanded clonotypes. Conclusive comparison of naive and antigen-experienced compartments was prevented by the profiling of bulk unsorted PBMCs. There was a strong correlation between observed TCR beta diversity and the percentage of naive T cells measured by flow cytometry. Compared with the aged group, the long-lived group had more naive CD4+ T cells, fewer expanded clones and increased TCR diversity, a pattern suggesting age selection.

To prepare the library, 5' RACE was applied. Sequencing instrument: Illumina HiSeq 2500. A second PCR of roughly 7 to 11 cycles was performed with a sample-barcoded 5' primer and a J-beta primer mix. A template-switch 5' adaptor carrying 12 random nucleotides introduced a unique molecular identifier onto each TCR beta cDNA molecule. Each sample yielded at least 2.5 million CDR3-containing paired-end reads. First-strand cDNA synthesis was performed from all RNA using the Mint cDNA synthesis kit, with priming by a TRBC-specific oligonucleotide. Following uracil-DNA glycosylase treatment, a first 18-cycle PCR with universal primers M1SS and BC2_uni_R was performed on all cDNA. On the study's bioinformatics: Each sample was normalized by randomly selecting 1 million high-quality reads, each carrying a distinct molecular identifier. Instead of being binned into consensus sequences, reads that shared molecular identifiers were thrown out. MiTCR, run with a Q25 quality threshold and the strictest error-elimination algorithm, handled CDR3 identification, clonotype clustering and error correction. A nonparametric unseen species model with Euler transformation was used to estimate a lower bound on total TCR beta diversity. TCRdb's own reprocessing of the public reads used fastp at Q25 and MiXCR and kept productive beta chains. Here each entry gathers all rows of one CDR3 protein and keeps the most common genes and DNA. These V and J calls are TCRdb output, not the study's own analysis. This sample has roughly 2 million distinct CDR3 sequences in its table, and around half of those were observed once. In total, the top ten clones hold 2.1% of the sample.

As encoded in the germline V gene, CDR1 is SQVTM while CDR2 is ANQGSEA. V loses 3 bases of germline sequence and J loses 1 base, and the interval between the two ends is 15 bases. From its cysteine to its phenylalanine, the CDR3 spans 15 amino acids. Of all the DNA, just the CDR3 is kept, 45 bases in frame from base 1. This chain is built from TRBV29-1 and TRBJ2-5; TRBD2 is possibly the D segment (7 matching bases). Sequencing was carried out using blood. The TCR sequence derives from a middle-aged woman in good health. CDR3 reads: CSVEIGGGSQETQYF. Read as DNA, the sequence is TGCAGCGTTGAGATAGGGGGGGGGAGCCAAGAGACCCAGTACTTC.